This TCR beta chain was captured in a study of T cell changes during pregnancy in multiple sclerosis. Produced via immunoSEQ multiplex PCR; TCRdb's table is partial and in-frame only. The sample gives 70,000 to 75,000 clones, roughly 90% of which show up once; under 2% is in the top ten. Trimming took 5 bases from V and 5 from J, leaving 13 bases between them. The V gene's germline CDR1 is SQVTM and CDR2 ANQGSEA. The CDR3 is 12 residues long. V gene TRBV29-1 combines with J gene TRBJ2-7; tentative D call: TRBD2 (5 bases). Sequenced here: peripheral blood, sampled in the second trimester of pregnancy. The receptor was derived from a female donor with multiple sclerosis, enrolled in a pregnancy study. Here the CDR3 reads CSVTRDGDEQYF. CDR3 bases: TGCAGCGTTACTCGGGATGGCGACGAGCAGTACTTC.